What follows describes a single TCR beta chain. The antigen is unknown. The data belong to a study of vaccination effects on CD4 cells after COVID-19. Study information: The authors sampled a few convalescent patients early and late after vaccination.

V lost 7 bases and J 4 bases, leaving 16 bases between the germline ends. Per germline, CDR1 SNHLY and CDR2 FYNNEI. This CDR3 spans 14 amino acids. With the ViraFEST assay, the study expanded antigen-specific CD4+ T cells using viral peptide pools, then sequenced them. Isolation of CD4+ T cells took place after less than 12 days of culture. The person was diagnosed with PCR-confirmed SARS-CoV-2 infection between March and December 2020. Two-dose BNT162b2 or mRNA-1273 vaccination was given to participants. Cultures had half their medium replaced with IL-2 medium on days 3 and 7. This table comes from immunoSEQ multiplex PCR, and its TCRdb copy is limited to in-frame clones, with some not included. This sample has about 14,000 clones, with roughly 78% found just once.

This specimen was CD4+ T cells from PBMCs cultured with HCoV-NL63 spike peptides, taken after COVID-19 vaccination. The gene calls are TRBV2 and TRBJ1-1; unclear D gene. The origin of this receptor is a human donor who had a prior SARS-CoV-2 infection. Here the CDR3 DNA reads TGTGCCAGCACCCGAGAAGGCTGGGGCACTGAAGCTTTCTTT. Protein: CASTREGWGTEAFF. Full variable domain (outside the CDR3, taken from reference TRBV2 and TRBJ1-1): EPEVTQTPSHQVTQMGQEVILRCVPISNHLYFYWYRQILGQKVEFLVSFYNNEISEKSEIFDDQFSVERPDGSNFTLKIRSTKLEDSAMYFCASTREGWGTEAFFGQGTRLTVV.